This T cell receptor beta chain was identified during a study of blood T cell repertoires in COVID-19. Using immunoSEQ multiplex PCR, the repertoire was profiled, and TCRdb retains in-frame clones only, with some absent. The sample lists around 280,000 clones; about nine tenths were seen once. The sequence derives from a young woman with COVID-19, enrolled during active disease. What was sequenced was peripheral blood.

The CDR3 DNA reads TGTGCCAGCAGTACAGGACAGGGGGCTTACGAGCAGTACTTC. This gives the protein CASSTGQGAYEQYF. The J gene is TRBJ2-7, the V gene TRBV6-5, with 11 positions matching TRBD1. The CDR3 totals 14 residues. Per the germline V gene, CDR1 is MNHEY and CDR2 is SVGAGI. The V and J ends lost 5 bases and 4 bases, in that order; junction bases with no gene match: 4.